The present T cell receptor beta chain was sequenced within a study of T cell responses to AZD1222 COVID-19 vaccine. Points from the study as a whole: In the spike-specific TCR repertoire, nearly half reportedly target unmutated variant regions.

On this clone: Its specificity is unknown.

Sequenced by immunoSEQ multiplex PCR; TCRdb stores in-frame clones only, minus some. The sample carries over 45,000 clones, approximately 85% recorded once. CDR1 and CDR2 from the germline V gene are LGHNA and YSLEER. The CDR3 totals 11 residues. Trimming cost V 7 bases and J 5 bases, with 6 bases left between them. This clonotype was obtained from an adult in good health. This specimen consisted of peripheral blood, obtained on day 0 of MenACWY control vaccination. The V call is TRBV4-3, the J call TRBJ1-5; no reliable D call. The CDR3 protein is CASNWDQPQHF. The CDR3 nucleotides read TGCGCCAGCAACTGGGATCAGCCCCAGCATTTT.